This T cell receptor beta chain was retrieved from a study of PD-1 blockade in classical Hodgkin lymphoma. Study-wide results and limits: Exclusion was applied to patients who started nivolumab under 1 year after ASCT. Newly diagnosed patients were reported to start with lower TCR diversity than healthy donors. Compared with baseline, CD4+ but not CD8+ TCR diversity had risen significantly by C4D1.

The method was immunoSEQ multiplex PCR; TCRdb's version includes in-frame clones alone and lacks a portion of them. This table holds about 13,000 clones, 84% found once. Of note for this clone: Its cognate antigen is unknown.

Every patient experienced relapse after autologous stem cell transplantation, and brentuximab vedotin exposure varied. The TCR comes from a human donor with classical Hodgkin lymphoma. The source was peripheral blood mononuclear cells (PBMCs), collected at baseline.

This CDR3 is CASSIGIFHGELFF. The CDR3 nucleotides read TGTGCCAGTAGTATAGGCATTTTCCACGGGGAGCTGTTTTTT. This sequence joins TRBV19 and TRBJ2-2, with no clear D. This CDR3 is 14 amino acids long. V was clipped by 1 base and J by 7 bases, with 10 bases between them. Germline values: CDR1 LNHDA, CDR2 SQIVND (reference sequence).